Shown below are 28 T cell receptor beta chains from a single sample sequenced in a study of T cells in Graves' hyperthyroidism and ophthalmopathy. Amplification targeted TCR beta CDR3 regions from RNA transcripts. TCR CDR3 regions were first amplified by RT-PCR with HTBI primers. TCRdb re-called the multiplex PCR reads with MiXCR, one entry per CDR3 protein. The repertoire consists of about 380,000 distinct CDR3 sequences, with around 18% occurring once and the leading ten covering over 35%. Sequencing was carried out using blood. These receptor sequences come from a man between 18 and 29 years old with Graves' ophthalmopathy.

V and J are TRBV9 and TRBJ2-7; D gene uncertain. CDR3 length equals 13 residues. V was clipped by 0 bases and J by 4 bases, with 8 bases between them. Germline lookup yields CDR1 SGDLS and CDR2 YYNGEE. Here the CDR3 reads CASSVGYGYEQYF. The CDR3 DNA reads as TGTGCCAGCAGCGTAGGCTATGGTTACGAGCAGTACTTC.

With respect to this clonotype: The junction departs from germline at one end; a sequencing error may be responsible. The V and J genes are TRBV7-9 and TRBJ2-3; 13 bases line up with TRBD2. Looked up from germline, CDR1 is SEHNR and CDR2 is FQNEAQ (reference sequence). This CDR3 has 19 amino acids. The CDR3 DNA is TGCGCCAGCAGCCACGGCAAAACCAGGACTAGCGGGGGTTCACATACGCAGTATTTT. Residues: CASSHGKTRTSGGSHTQYF.

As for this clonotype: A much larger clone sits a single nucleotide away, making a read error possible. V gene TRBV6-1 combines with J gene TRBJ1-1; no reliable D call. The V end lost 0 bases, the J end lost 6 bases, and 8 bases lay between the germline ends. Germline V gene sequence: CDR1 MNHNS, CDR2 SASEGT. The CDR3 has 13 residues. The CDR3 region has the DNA TGTGCCAGCAGTGAAGCGGCCGGACCTGAAGCTTTCTTT. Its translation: CASSEAAGPEAFF.

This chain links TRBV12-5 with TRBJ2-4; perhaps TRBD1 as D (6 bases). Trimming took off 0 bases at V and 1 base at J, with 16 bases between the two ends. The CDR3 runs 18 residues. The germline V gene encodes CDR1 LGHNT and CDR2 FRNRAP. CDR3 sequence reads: CASGLVLPGHWAKNIQYF. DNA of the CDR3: TGTGCTAGTGGTTTGGTACTCCCGGGACACTGGGCCAAAAACATTCAGTACTTC.

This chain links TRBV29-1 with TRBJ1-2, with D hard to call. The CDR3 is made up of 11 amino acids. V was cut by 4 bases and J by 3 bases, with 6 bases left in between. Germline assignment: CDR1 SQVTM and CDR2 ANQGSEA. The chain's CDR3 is CSVVAYYGYTF. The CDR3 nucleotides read TGCAGCGTTGTGGCTTACTATGGCTACACCTTC. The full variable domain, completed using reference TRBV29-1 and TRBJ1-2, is SAVISQKPSRDICQRGTSLTIQCQVDSQVTMMFWYRQQPGQSLTLIATANQGSEATYESGFVIDKFPISRPNLTFSTLTVSNMSPEDSSIYLCSVVAYYGYTFGSGTRLTVV.

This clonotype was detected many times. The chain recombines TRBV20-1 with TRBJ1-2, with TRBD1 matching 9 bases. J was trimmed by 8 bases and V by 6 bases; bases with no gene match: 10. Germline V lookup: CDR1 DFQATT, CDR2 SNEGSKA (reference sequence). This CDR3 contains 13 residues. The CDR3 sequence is CSATRDRVDGYTF. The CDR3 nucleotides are TGCAGTGCCACCCGGGACAGGGTAGACGGCTACACCTTC.

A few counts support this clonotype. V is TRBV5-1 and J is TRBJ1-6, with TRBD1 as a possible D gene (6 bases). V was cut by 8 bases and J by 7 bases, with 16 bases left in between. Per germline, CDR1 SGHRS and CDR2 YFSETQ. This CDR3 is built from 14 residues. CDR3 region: CASGPGHQNSPLHF. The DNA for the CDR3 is TGCGCCAGTGGGCCGGGACACCAAAATTCACCCCTCCACTTT.

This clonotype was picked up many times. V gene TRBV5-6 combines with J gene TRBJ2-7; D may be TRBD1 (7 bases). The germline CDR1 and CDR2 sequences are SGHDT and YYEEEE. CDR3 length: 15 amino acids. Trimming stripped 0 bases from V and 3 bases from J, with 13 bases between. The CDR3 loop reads CASSLVGGGHYEQYF. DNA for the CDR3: TGTGCCAGCAGCTTGGTCGGAGGGGGCCACTACGAGCAGTACTTC. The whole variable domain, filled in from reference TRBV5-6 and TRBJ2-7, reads DAGVTQSPTHLIKTRGQQVTLRCSPKSGHDTVSWYQQALGQGPQFIFQYYEEEERQRGNFPDRFSGHQFPNYSSELNVNALLLGDSALYLCASSLVGGGHYEQYFGPGTRLTVT.

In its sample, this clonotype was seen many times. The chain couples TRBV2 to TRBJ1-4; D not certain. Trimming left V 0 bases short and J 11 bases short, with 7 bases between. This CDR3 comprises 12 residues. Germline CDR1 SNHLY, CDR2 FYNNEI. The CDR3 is CASSEAFGKLFF. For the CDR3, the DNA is TGTGCCAGCAGTGAAGCGTTCGGGAAACTGTTTTTT. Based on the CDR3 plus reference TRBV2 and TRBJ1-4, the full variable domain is EPEVTQTPSHQVTQMGQEVILRCVPISNHLYFYWYRQILGQKVEFLVSFYNNEISEKSEIFDDQFSVERPDGSNFTLKIRSTKLEDSAMYFCASSEAFGKLFFGSGTQLSVL.

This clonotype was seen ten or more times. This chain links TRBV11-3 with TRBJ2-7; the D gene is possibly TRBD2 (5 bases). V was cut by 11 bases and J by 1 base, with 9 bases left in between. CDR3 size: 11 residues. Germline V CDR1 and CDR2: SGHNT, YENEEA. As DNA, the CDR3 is TGTGCCCCAAGAGGGTCCTACGAGCAGTACTTC. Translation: CAPRGSYEQYF.

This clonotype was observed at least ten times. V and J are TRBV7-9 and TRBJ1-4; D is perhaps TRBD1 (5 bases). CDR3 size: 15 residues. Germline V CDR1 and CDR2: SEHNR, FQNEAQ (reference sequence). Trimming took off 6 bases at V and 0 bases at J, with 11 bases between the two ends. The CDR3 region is CASSFQGTTNEKLFF. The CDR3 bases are TGTGCCAGCAGTTTCCAGGGAACAACTAATGAAAAACTGTTTTTT.

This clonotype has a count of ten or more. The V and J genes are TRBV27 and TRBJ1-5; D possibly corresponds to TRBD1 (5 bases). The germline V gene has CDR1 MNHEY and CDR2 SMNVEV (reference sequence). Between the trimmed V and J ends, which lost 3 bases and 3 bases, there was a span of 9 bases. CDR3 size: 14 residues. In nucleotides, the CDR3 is TGTGCCAGCAGTTTGGGGGGTGTCAATCAGCCCCAGCATTTT. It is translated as CASSLGGVNQPQHF.

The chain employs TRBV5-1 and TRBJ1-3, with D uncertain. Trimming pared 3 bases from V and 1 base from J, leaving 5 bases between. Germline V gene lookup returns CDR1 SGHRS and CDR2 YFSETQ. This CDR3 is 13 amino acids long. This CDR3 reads CASSYESGNTIYF. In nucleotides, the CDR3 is TGCGCCAGCAGCTACGAGTCTGGAAACACCATATATTTT.

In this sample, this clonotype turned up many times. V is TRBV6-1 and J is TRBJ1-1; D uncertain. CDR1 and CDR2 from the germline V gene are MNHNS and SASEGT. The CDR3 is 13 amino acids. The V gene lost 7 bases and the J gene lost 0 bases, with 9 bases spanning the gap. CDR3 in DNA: TGTGCCAGCACGGTAGTAATGAACACTGAAGCTTTCTTT. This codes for CASTVVMNTEAFF.

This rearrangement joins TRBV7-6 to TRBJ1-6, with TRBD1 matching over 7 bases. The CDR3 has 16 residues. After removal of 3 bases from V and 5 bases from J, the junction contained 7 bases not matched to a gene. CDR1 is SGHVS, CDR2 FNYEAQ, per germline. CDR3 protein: CASSFAEQGNNSPLHF. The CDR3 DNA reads TGTGCCAGCAGCTTCGCTGAACAGGGGAATAATTCACCCCTCCACTTT. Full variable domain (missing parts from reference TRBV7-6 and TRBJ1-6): GAGVSQSPRYKVTKRGQDVALRCDPISGHVSLYWYRQALGQGPEFLTYFNYEAQQDKSGLPNDRFSAERPEGSISTLTIQRTEQRDSAMYRCASSFAEQGNNSPLHFGNGTRLTVT.

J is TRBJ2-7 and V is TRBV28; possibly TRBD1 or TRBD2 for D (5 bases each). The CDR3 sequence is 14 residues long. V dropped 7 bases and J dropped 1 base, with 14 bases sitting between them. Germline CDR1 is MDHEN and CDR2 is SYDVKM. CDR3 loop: CASKIGTSSYEQYF. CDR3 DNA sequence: TGTGCCAGCAAAATCGGGACGTCTTCCTACGAGCAGTACTTC.

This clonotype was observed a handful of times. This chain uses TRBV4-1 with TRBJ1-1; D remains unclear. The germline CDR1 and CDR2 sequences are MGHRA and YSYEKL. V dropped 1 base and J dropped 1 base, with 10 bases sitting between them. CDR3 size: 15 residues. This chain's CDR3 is CASSQGWAQNTEAFF. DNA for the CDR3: TGCGCCAGCAGCCAAGGGTGGGCCCAGAACACTGAAGCTTTCTTT.

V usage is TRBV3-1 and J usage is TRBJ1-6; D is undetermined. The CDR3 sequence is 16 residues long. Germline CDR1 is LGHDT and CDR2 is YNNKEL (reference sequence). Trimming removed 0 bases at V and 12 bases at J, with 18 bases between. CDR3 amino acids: CASSQDSTGGFRPLHF. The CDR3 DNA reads TGTGCCAGCAGCCAAGATAGTACCGGCGGATTTAGACCCCTCCACTTT. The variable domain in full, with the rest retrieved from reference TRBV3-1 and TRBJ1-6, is DTAVSQTPKYLVTQMGNDKSIKCEQNLGHDTMYWYKQDSKKFLKIMFSYNNKELIINETVPNRFSPKSPDKAHLNLHINSLELGDSAVYFCASSQDSTGGFRPLHFGNGTRLTVT.

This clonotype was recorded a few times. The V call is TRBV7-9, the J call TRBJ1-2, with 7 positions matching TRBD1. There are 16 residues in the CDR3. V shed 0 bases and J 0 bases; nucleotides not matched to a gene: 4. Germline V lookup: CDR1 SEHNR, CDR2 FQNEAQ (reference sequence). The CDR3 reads CASSLAGTEANYGYTF. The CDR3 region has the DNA TGTGCCAGCAGCTTAGCGGGGACAGAAGCTAACTATGGCTACACCTTC.

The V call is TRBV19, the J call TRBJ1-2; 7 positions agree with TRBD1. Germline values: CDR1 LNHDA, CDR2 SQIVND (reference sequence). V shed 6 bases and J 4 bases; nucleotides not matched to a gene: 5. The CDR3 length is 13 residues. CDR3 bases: TGTGCCAGTAGCTCGGGACAGATCTATGGCTACACCTTC. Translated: CASSSGQIYGYTF.

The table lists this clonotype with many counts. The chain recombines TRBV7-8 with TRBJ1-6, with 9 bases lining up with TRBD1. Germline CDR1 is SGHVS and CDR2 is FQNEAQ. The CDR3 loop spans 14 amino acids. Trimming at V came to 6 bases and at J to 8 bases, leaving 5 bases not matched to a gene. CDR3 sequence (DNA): TGTGCCAGCAGAGGACAGGGGCCTGATTCACCCCTCCACTTT. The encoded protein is CASRGQGPDSPLHF.

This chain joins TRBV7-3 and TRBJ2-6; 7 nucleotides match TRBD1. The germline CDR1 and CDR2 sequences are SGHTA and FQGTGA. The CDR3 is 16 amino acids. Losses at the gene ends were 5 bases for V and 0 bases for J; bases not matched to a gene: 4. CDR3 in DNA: TGTGCCAGCAGCATTGACAGGGACTCTGGGGCCAACGTCCTGACTTTC. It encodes CASSIDRDSGANVLTF.

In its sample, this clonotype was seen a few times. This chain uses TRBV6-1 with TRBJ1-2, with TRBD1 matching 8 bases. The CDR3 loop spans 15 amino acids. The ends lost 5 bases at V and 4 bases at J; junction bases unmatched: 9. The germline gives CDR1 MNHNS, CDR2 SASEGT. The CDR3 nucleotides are TGTGCCAGCAGTCGGCAGGGGGCACCGGGCTATGGCTACACCTTC. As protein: CASSRQGAPGYGYTF.

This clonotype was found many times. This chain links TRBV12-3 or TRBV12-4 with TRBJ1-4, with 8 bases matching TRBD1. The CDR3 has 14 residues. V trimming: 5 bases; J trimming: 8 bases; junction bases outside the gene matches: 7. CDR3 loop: CASSQDRVEEKLFF. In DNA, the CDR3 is TGTGCCAGCAGTCAGGACAGGGTGGAGGAAAAACTGTTTTTT.

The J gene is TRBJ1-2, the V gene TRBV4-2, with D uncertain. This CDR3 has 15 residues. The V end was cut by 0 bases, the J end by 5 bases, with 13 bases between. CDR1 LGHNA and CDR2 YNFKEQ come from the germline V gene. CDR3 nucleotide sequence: TGTGCCAGCAGCCAAGATCTGGCAGAGAGTTATGGCTACACCTTC. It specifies CASSQDLAESYGYTF.

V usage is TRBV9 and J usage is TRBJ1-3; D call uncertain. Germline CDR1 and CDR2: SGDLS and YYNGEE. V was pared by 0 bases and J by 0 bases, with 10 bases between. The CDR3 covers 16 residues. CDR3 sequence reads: CASSVDVTISGNTIYF. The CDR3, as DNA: TGTGCCAGCAGCGTAGACGTGACAATCTCTGGAAACACCATATATTTT. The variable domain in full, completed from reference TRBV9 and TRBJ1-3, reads DSGVTQTPKHLITATGQRVTLRCSPRSGDLSVYWYQQSLDQGLQFLIQYYNGEERAKGNILERFSAQQFPDLHSELNLSSLELGDSALYFCASSVDVTISGNTIYFGEGSWLTVV.

CDR3 sequence: CASSRTGSGANVLTF. The CDR3 DNA reads as TGTGCCAGCAGCCGGACAGGGTCTGGGGCCAACGTCCTGACTTTC. The chain uses TRBV3-1 and TRBJ2-6, with TRBD1 matching over 8 bases. The J segment lost 1 base and the V segment lost 4 bases, leaving 0 bases of the junction unmatched. The CDR3 totals 15 residues. Germline V gives CDR1 LGHDT, CDR2 YNNKEL (reference sequence).

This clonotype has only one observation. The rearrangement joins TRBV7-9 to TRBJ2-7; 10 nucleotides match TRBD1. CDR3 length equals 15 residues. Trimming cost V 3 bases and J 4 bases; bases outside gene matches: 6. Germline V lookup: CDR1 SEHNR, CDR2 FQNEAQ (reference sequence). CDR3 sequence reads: CASSFRDRGQYEQYF. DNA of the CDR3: TGTGCCAGCAGCTTCCGGGACAGGGGACAATACGAGCAGTACTTC.